What follows are 25 T cell receptor beta chains derived from one specimen sequenced in a study of blood T cell repertoires in COVID-19. TCRdb's table, derived via immunoSEQ multiplex PCR, lists solely in-frame clones and lacks some. In the table there are more than 75,000 clones, about 90% of which are singletons. Sequenced sample: peripheral blood. Source of these receptors: a man aged 45-65 years with COVID-19, enrolled during active disease.

The chain carries TRBV9 and TRBJ1-3; perhaps TRBD1 as D (5 bases). V was trimmed by 1 base and J by 2 bases, leaving 13 bases between them. CDR1 is SGDLS, CDR2 YYNGEE, per germline. The CDR3 extends over 16 amino acids. The DNA of the CDR3 is TGTGCCAGCAGCGTATTGGGAGGGGCTGCTGGAAACACCATATATTTT. Its protein is CASSVLGGAAGNTIYF.

V usage is TRBV6-1 and J usage is TRBJ1-1; 9 nucleotides align to TRBD1. CDR1 and CDR2 (germline): MNHNS, SASEGT. V gave up 2 bases and J gave up 7 bases; unmatched junction bases: 5. The CDR3 is 14 amino acids. In DNA, the CDR3 is TGTGCCAGCAGTGAACCGGGACAGGGTATTGAAGCTTTCTTT. The encoded protein is CASSEPGQGIEAFF.

This chain uses TRBV9 with TRBJ1-6; 10 nucleotides agree with TRBD1. J lost 9 bases, V lost 0 bases, and 6 bases had no gene match. CDR1 is SGDLS, CDR2 YYNGEE, per germline. The CDR3 has 16 residues. CDR3 DNA: TGTGCCAGCAGCGTAGCTGAAGGACAGGGGGGTTCACCCCTCCACTTT. Translation: CASSVAEGQGGSPLHF.

The chain employs TRBV9 and TRBJ2-1; 7 nucleotides align to TRBD1. V shed 3 bases and J 2 bases; nucleotides not matched to a gene: 8. Germline-derived CDR1 and CDR2 are SGDLS and YYNGEE. The CDR3 covers 16 residues. CDR3: CASSASPGQTYNEQFF. The CDR3 DNA sequence: TGTGCCAGCAGCGCCTCCCCGGGACAGACCTACAATGAGCAGTTCTTC.

V and J are TRBV24-1 and TRBJ2-6; TRBD1 matches at 8 bases. Germline values: CDR1 KGHDR, CDR2 SFDVKD. V was clipped by 5 bases and J by 1 base; unmatched bases: 6. This CDR3 comprises 17 residues. CDR3 amino acids: CATSAPDRVSGANVLTF. Written as DNA, the CDR3 is TGTGCCACCAGTGCCCCGGACAGGGTATCTGGGGCCAACGTCCTGACTTTC.

This clone has a single count. The chain links TRBV5-5 to TRBJ1-2; no clear D. Trimming removed 0 bases at V and 4 bases at J, with 7 bases between. CDR1 is SGHKS and CDR2 is YYEKEE in the germline V gene (reference sequence). The CDR3 spans 13 residues. CDR3: CASSLDPSYGYTF. CDR3 bases: TGTGCCAGCAGCTTGGATCCCAGCTATGGCTACACCTTC.

The V and J genes are TRBV6-5 and TRBJ2-7; D unclear. CDR3 size: 15 residues. V lost 6 bases and J 6 bases, leaving 21 bases between the germline ends. Germline assignment: CDR1 MNHEY and CDR2 SVGAGI. The DNA of the CDR3 is TGTGCCAGCAGCTCCATTGTCTCGACCAGAGGCGAGCAGTACTTC. Translating it yields CASSSIVSTRGEQYF.

V usage is TRBV9 and J usage is TRBJ2-2, with 12 nucleotides matching TRBD2. Germline V gene data show CDR1 as SGDLS and CDR2 as YYNGEE. There are 15 residues in the CDR3. V lost 3 bases, J lost 5 bases, and 2 bases stayed unmatched. In DNA, the CDR3 is TGTGCCAGCAGCGATCTAGCGGGGGGGACCGGGGAGCTGTTTTTT. It is translated as CASSDLAGGTGELFF.

The gene calls are TRBV6-5 and TRBJ1-2; 9 nucleotides match TRBD1. This CDR3 contains 15 residues. Per germline, CDR1 MNHEY and CDR2 SVGAGI. V gave up 0 bases and J gave up 8 bases; unmatched junction bases: 7. CDR3 nucleotides: TGTGCCAGCAGTTACTCGCCACAGGGGGCGCGAGGCTACACCTTC. Translating it yields CASSYSPQGARGYTF.

V is TRBV7-3 and J is TRBJ1-2; 8 positions agree with TRBD1. There are 15 residues in the CDR3. After removal of 5 bases from V and 3 bases from J, the junction contained 8 bases not matched to a gene. Germline assignment: CDR1 SGHTA and CDR2 FQGTGA. This CDR3 reads CASSPGQAADYGYTF. In nucleotides, the CDR3 is TGTGCCAGCAGCCCGGGACAGGCCGCGGACTATGGCTACACCTTC.

The chain employs TRBV6-5 and TRBJ2-1; 7 positions match TRBD2. Trimming took 6 bases from V and 10 from J; bases not matched to a gene: 15. The CDR3 runs 15 residues. From germline, CDR1 is MNHEY and CDR2 SVGAGI. The CDR3 loop is CASRAYSWASGEQFF. CDR3 nucleotides: TGTGCCAGCAGGGCATATTCGTGGGCTAGCGGAGAGCAGTTCTTC.

The rearrangement links TRBV5-4 to TRBJ1-2; D is uncertain. The V end was cut by 2 bases, the J end by 5 bases, with 10 bases between. The CDR3 covers 13 residues. Germline CDR1 and CDR2: SGHNT and YYREEE (reference sequence). The DNA of the CDR3 is TGTGCCAGCAGCTTTGTCTCGAGATATGGCTACACCTTC. This sequence encodes CASSFVSRYGYTF.

This chain joins TRBV19 and TRBJ2-3; 9 nucleotides line up with TRBD1. The germline V gene has CDR1 LNHDA and CDR2 SQIVND (reference sequence). The CDR3 loop spans 16 amino acids. After removal of 1 base from V and 2 bases from J, the junction contained 4 bases not matched to a gene. The DNA for the CDR3 is TGTGCCAGTAGTATAGGGGGGACAGGGACCACAGATACGCAGTATTTT. Translation: CASSIGGTGTTDTQYF.

The chain employs TRBV3-1 (or the pseudogene TRBV3-2) and TRBJ2-3, with a weak D call TRBD1 (6 bases). The CDR3 extends over 14 amino acids. V was pared by 4 bases and J by 2 bases, with 10 bases between. Germline CDR1 LGHDT, CDR2 YNNKEL (reference sequence). CDR3 amino acids: CASSPGTLTDTQYF. In DNA form, the CDR3 reads TGTGCCAGCAGCCCAGGGACACTCACAGATACGCAGTATTTT.

The chain couples TRBV11-2 to TRBJ2-5, with TRBD2 identical over 7 bases. Germline V gene lookup returns CDR1 SGHAT and CDR2 FQNNGV. V dropped 6 bases and J dropped 5; count of bases not matched to a gene: 12. The CDR3 runs to 15 residues. The CDR3 here is CASRLNLADLETQYF. The CDR3 DNA reads as TGTGCCAGCAGATTGAACCTAGCGGACCTCGAGACCCAGTACTTC. Full variable domain (missing parts from reference TRBV11-2 and TRBJ2-5): EAGVAQSPRYKIIEKRQSVAFWCNPISGHATLYWYQQILGQGPKLLIQFQNNGVVDDSQLPKDRFSAERLKGVDSTLKIQPAKLEDSAVYLCASRLNLADLETQYFGPGTRLLVL.

This chain joins TRBV7-9 and TRBJ1-2; 8 bases agree with TRBD1. This CDR3 is 13 amino acids long. The junction had 4 bases not matched to a gene; V was cut back by 5 bases and J by 5 bases. CDR1 is SEHNR, CDR2 FQNEAQ, per germline (reference sequence). CDR3 nucleotide sequence: TGTGCCAGCAGCCAGACAGGGGTGTATGGCTACACCTTC. This sequence encodes CASSQTGVYGYTF. The full variable domain, with the rest looked up from reference TRBV7-9 and TRBJ1-2, is DTGVSQNPRHKITKRGQNVTFRCDPISEHNRLYWYRQTLGQGPEFLTYFQNEAQLEKSRLLSDRFSAERPKGSFSTLEIQRTEQGDSAMYLCASSQTGVYGYTFGSGTRLTVV.

This chain uses TRBV4-3 with TRBJ2-7; a weak D match, TRBD2 (6 bases). From germline, CDR1 is LGHNA and CDR2 YSLEER. This CDR3 is built from 14 residues. V lost 4 bases, J lost 3 bases, and 13 bases lay in between. CDR3 residues: CASSPRGGSYEQYF. CDR3 DNA: TGCGCCAGCAGCCCACGTGGAGGGAGCTACGAGCAGTACTTC.

V is TRBV12-3 or TRBV12-4 and J is TRBJ1-1; tentatively, D is TRBD1 (5 bases). V lost 3 bases and J 5 bases, leaving 10 bases between the germline ends. The CDR3 has 13 residues. DNA of the CDR3: TGTGCCAGCAGTTTTACGGGGGAGACTGAAGCTTTCTTT. As protein: CASSFTGETEAFF.

CDR3 loop: CASSNYGATNEKLFF. In nucleotides, the CDR3 is TGTGCCAGCAGCAACTACGGTGCCACTAATGAAAAACTGTTTTTT. The chain uses TRBV3-1 (or the pseudogene TRBV3-2) and TRBJ1-4, with no clear D. Germline values: CDR1 LGHDT, CDR2 YNNKEL (reference sequence). The CDR3 runs 15 residues. V lost 5 bases and J 2 bases, leaving 12 bases between the germline ends.

The rearrangement joins TRBV5-4 to TRBJ2-7, with no clear D. Germline-derived CDR1 and CDR2 are SGHNT and YYREEE (reference sequence). Trimming took 2 bases from V and 6 from J, leaving 9 bases between them. This CDR3 region has 12 residues. The CDR3: CASSFDSSEQYF. The CDR3 DNA is TGTGCCAGCAGCTTCGATAGTTCCGAGCAGTACTTC.

The chain recombines TRBV6-5 with TRBJ1-2; 11 bases are a match to TRBD1. CDR3 length equals 15 residues. Germline values: CDR1 MNHEY, CDR2 SVGAGI. The junction had 12 bases not matched to a gene; V was cut back by 8 bases and J by 7 bases. CDR3 sequence: CASGGRGQGAFGYTF. For the CDR3, the DNA is TGTGCCAGCGGGGGCCGAGGACAGGGGGCTTTTGGCTACACCTTC.

This clone was picked up one time. This chain joins TRBV11-2 and TRBJ2-1, with D perhaps matching TRBD2 (7 bases). CDR1 and CDR2 from the germline V gene are SGHAT and FQNNGV. The CDR3 is 16 amino acids. V dropped 4 bases and J dropped 4 bases, with 17 bases sitting between them. The CDR3 loop is CASSSTRGGLYNEQFF. In DNA form, the CDR3 reads TGTGCCAGCAGCTCTACTAGGGGGGGGCTTTACAATGAGCAGTTCTTC.

The rearrangement links TRBV19 to TRBJ2-7; D call uncertain. This CDR3 is built from 15 residues. With 2 bases removed from V and 0 bases from J, the gap between germline ends came to 11 bases. The V gene's germline CDR1 is LNHDA and CDR2 SQIVND (reference sequence). The CDR3 nucleotides are TGTGCCAGTAGTATATACCATAGCCTCTCCTACGAGCAGTACTTC. Amino acid sequence: CASSIYHSLSYEQYF.

This chain joins TRBV19 and TRBJ1-1; 7 nucleotides align to TRBD1. The CDR3 has 13 amino acids. With V trimmed by 4 bases and J by 6 bases, 5 bases remained unmatched. The germline gives CDR1 LNHDA, CDR2 SQIVND (reference sequence). This chain's CDR3 is CASSTTGDSEAFF. In DNA form, the CDR3 reads TGTGCCAGTAGTACAACAGGGGACTCTGAAGCTTTCTTT.

The chain combines TRBV15 with TRBJ2-5; D is ambiguous. CDR1 LNHNV and CDR2 YYDKDF come from the germline V gene (reference sequence). The CDR3 runs to 13 residues. V lost 0 bases, J lost 5 bases, and 7 bases lay in between. CDR3 bases: TGTGCCACCAGCAGAGAGTCGAGTGAGACCCAGTACTTC. Translation: CATSRESSETQYF.